The entry that follows covers one T cell receptor beta chain sequence. Its specificity is not known. TCRdb re-called the RACE reads with MiXCR, one entry per CDR3 protein. The sample consists of approximately 97,000 distinct CDR3 sequences, roughly 8% of them appearing once. The data are from a study of human T cells and chemical hapten exposure. The time point was: healthy volunteer bleed at 2 weeks. Total RNA extraction was carried out from unfractionated whole blood. With 9 bases removed from V and 3 bases from J, the gap between germline ends came to 12 bases. This CDR3 has 13 residues. Germline V gene sequence: CDR1 SNHLY, CDR2 FYNNEI. Study results and caveats: After DPC sensitization, TCRs above 1 in 1000 frequency showed no change.

What was sequenced was whole blood. The TCR sequence derives from a female donor in good health. Some clones in this sample may be carry-over from other donors' samples. This sequence joins TRBV2 and TRBJ2-4; D perhaps matches TRBD2 (6 bases). The CDR3 nucleotides read TGTGCCAGAGGACGGAGGGTCAAAAACATTCAGTACTTC. Translation gives CARGRRVKNIQYF.